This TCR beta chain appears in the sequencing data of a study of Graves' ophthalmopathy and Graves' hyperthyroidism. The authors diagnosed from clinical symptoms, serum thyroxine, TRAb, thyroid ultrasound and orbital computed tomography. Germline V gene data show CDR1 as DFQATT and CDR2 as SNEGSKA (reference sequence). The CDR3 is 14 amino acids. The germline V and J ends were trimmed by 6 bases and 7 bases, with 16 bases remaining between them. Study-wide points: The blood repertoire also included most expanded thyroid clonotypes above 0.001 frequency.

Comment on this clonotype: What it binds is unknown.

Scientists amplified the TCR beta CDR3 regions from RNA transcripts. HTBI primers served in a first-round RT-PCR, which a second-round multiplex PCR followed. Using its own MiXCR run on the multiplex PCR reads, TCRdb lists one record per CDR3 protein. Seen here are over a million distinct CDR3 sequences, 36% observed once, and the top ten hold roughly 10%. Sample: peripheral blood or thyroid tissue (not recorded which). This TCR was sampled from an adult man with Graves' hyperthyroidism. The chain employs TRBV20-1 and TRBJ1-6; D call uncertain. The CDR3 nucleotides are TGCAGTGCCACGGACGTTATCTACAATTCACCCCTCCACTTT. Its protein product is CSATDVIYNSPLHF.